This TCR beta chain stems from a study of vaccination and CD4 T cells after COVID-19. Overall study context: The post-vaccine samples came a median roughly 79 days after dose two (range 14 to 241).

The assay that was used to sequence DNA from cultured CD4+ T cells was the Oncomine TCR Beta short-read assay. MiXCR, run by TCRdb on the PCR reads, gives a single entry per CDR3 protein. Counted here are 10,000 or so distinct CDR3 sequences, 55% occurring once; the ten biggest clones make up 7.5% to 9%. Indicated treatment: approximately 9-day PBMC culture with coronavirus spike peptide pools or control peptides (ViraFEST assay). Concerning this clonotype itself: The antigen is unknown.

Trimming at V came to 4 bases and at J to 5 bases, leaving 8 bases not matched to a gene. The CDR3 sequence is 14 residues long. The germline V gene encodes CDR1 SGHNT and CDR2 YYREEE (reference sequence). This sequence joins TRBV5-4 and TRBJ1-1; 7 bases are a match to TRBD1. Source material: CD4+ T cells from blood, cultured in vitro. This TCR was sampled from a human donor who had recovered from COVID-19. The CDR3 loop is CASSEQGRVTEAFF. The CDR3 coding sequence is TGTGCCAGCAGCGAACAGGGGCGTGTAACTGAAGCTTTCTTT.